This T cell receptor (beta chain) appears in the sequencing data of a study of blood T cells in healthy people across ages. Study information: T cells yielded about one barcoded beta molecule per two cells through template switching. Study-level points and caveats: Unsorted PBMCs prevented conclusive naive versus antigen-experienced comparison.

Sample-barcoded 5' priming and a J-beta primer mix drove a second PCR of about 7 to 12 cycles. A tag from a template-switch adaptor with 12 random nucleotides marked each cDNA molecule. TCRdb reprocessed the 5' RACE reads via MiXCR and lists one record per CDR3 protein. The sample contains 850,000 to 1,100,000 distinct CDR3 sequences, 35% to 40% of which appear only once. PBMCs numbering at least 6 million were isolated per sample. A note on this clonotype: Its antigen is not identified.

Germline V gene sequence: CDR1 SGHRS, CDR2 YFSETQ. This CDR3 region has 17 residues. The germline V and J ends were trimmed by 0 bases and 0 bases, with 15 bases remaining between them. The TCR originated in a man in his late teens or twenties in good health. The rearrangement joins TRBV5-1 to TRBJ1-1; TRBD1 might be the D (5 bases). Sequenced input: blood. CDR3 in DNA: TGCGCCAGCAGCTTGGCCGGGGCCAATGACCTGAACACTGAAGCTTTCTTT. It encodes CASSLAGANDLNTEAFF.